This T cell receptor beta chain is from a study of cytomegalovirus exposure and HLA in healthy donors. In the PCR, 60 Vbeta and 13 Jbeta primers were used. Generated by immunoSEQ multiplex PCR, the TCRdb table keeps only in-frame clones and is missing some. The table includes roughly 220,000 clones, 55% to 75% detected once. Broader study findings: Cytomegalovirus-associated status was assigned to fewer than 200 TCR beta chains.

Worth noting for this clone: The antigen is undetermined.

This CDR3 is built from 15 residues. V was pared by 3 bases and J by 1 base, with 10 bases between. Germline CDR1 ENHRY, CDR2 SYGVKD. Sequencing was performed on PBMCs. The receptor was isolated from a middle-aged man in good health and CMV-seropositive. The chain links TRBV10-3 to TRBJ1-3, with a weak D call TRBD1 (5 bases). CDR3 sequence: CAISDGALSGNTIYF. As DNA, the CDR3 is TGTGCCATCAGTGATGGGGCCTTATCTGGAAACACCATATATTTT.